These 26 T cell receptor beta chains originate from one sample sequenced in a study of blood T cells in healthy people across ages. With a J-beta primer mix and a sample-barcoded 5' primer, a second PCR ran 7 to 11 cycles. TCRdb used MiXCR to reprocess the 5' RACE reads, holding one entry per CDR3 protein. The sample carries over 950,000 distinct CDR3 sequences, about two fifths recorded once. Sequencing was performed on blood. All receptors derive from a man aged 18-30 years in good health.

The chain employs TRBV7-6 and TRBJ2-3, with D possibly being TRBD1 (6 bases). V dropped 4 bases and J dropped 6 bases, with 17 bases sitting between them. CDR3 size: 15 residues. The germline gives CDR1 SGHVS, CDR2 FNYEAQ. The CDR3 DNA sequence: TGTGCCAGCAGCTCACTTAGCCGGGACAAGGATACGCAGTATTTT. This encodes CASSSLSRDKDTQYF.

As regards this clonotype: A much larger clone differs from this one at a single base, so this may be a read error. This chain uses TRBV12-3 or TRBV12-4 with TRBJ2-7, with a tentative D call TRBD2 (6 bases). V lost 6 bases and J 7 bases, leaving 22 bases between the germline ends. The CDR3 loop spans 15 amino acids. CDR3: CASSPMGGAYNEQYF. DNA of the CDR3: TGTGCCAGCAGCCCAATGGGCGGGGCGTACAATGAGCAGTACTTC.

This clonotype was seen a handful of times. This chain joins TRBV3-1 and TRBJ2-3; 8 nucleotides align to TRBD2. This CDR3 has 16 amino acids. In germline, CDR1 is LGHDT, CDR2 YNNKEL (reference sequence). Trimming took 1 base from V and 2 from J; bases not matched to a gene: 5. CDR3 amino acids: CASSQVAGGITDTQYF. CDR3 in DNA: TGTGCCAGCAGCCAAGTCGCGGGGGGTATCACAGATACGCAGTATTTT.

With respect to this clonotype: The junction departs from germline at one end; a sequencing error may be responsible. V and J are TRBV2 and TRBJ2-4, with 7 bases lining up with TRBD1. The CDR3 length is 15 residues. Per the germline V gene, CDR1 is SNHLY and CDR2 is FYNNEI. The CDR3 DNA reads TGCGCCAGCAGTGGTACAGGGGCAGCCAAAAACATTCAGTACTTC. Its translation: CASSGTGAAKNIQYF.

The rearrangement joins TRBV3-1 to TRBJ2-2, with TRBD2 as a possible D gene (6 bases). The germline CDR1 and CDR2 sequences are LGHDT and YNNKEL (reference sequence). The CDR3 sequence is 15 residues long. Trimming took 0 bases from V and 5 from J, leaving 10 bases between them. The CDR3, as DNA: TGTGCCAGCAGCCAAGAAGCGGGTCGGACCGGGGAGCTGTTTTTT. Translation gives CASSQEAGRTGELFF.

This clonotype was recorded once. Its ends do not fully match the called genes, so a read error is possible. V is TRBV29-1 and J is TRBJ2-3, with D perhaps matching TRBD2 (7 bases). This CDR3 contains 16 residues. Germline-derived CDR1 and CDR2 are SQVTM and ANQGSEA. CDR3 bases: TGCAGCGTTCAATGTGGAAGGGGGAGGGATCCAGATAGGCAGTATTTT. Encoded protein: CSVQCGRGRDPDRQYF.

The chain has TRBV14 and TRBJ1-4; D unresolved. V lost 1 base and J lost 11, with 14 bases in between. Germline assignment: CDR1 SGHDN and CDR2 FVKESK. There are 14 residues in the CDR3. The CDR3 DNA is TGTGCCAGCAGCCAAGGAGGAGGGTCCGGGAAACTGTTTTTT. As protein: CASSQGGGSGKLFF.

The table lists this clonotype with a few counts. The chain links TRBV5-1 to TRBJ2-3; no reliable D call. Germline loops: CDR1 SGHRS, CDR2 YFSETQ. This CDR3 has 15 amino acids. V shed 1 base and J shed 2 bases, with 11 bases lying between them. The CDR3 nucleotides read TGCGCCAGCAGCTTGCTTTCGGTTCACACAGATACGCAGTATTTT. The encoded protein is CASSLLSVHTDTQYF.

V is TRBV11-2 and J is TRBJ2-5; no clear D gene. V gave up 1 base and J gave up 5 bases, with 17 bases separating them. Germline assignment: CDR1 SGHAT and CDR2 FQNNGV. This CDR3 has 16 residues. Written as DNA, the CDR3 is TGTGCCAGCAGCTTAGTCCCCGAGGACCTCGGGGAGACCCAGTACTTC. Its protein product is CASSLVPEDLGETQYF.

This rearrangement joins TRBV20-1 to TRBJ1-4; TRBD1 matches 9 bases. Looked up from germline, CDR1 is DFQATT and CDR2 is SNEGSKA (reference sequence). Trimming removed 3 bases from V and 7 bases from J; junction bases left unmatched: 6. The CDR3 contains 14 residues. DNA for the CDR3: TGCAGTGCTAGGGGGACAGGGCGGGGTGAAAAACTGTTTTTT. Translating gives CSARGTGRGEKLFF.

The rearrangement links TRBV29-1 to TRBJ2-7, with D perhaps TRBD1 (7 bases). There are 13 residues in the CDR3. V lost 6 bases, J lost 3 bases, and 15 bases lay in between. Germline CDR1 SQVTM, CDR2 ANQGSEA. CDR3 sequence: CSVSWGDSYEQYF. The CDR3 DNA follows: TGCAGCGTCTCATGGGGGGACAGCTACGAGCAGTACTTC.

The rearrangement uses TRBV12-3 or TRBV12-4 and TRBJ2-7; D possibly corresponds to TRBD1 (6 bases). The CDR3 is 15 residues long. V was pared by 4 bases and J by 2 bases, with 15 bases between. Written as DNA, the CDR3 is TGTGCCAGCAGTTCTGCGACAGGAAATCCCTACGAGCAGTACTTC. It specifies CASSSATGNPYEQYF.

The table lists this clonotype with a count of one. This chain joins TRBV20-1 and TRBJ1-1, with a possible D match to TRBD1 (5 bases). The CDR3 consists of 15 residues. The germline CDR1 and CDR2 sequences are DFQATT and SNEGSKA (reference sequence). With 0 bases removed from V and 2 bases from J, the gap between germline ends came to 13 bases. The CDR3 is CSARDFRQGNTEAFF. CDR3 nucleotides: TGCAGTGCTAGAGATTTTCGGCAGGGCAACACTGAAGCTTTCTTT.

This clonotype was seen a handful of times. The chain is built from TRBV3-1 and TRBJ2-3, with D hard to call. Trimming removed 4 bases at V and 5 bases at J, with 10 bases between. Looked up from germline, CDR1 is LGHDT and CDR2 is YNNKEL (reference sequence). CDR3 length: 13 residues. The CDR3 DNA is TGTGCCAGCAGCCTCGACTCAAAAGATACGCAGTATTTT. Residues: CASSLDSKDTQYF.

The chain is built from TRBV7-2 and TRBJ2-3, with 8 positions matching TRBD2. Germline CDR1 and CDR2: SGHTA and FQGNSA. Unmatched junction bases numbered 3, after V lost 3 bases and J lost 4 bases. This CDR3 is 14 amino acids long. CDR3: CASSFTGGSDTQYF. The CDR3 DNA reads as TGTGCCAGCAGCTTCACGGGGGGGTCAGATACGCAGTATTTT.

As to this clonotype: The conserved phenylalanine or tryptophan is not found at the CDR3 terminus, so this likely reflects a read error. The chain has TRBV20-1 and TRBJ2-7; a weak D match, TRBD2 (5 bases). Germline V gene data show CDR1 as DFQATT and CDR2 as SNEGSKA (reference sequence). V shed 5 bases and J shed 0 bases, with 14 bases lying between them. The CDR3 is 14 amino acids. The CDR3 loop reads CSAGSPAASYEQYL. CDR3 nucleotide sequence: TGCAGTGCTGGGAGCCCGGCAGCCTCCTACGAGCAGTACTTG.

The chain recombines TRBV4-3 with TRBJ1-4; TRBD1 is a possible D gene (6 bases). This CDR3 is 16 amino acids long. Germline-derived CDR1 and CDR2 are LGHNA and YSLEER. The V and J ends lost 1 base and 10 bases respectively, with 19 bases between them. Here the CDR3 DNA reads TGCGCCAGCAGCCAAGGCTTTCTTGAGGGGGGCGGAAAACTGTTTTTT. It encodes CASSQGFLEGGGKLFF.

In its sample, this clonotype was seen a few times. Written as DNA, the CDR3 is TGTGCCAGCAGCCCGGACGAGTACGGCACCGGGGAGCTGTTTTTT. Translation: CASSPDEYGTGELFF. The rearrangement joins TRBV6-2 or TRBV6-3 to TRBJ2-2; D ambiguous. Germline V gene sequence: CDR1 MNHEY, CDR2 SVGEGT. V was clipped by 6 bases and J by 4 bases, with 15 bases between them. The CDR3 is 15 residues long.

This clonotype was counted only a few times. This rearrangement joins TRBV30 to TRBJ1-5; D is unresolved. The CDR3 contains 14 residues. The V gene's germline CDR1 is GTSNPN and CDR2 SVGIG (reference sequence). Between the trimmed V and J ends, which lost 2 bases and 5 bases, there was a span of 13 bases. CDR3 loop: CAWSRASMDQPQHF. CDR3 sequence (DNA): TGTGCCTGGAGTAGGGCTTCGATGGATCAGCCCCAGCATTTT.

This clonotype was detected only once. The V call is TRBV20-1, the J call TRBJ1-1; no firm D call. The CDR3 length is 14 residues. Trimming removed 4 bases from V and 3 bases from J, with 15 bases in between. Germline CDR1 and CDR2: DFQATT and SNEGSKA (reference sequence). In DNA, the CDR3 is TGCAGTGCTATTAGTGGTTTGGTAGACACTGAAGCTTTCTTT. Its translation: CSAISGLVDTEAFF.

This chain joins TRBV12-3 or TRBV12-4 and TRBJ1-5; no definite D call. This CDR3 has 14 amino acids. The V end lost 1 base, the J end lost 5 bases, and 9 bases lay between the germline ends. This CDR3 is CASSLGRPYQPQHF. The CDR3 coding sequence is TGTGCCAGCAGTTTAGGACGGCCGTATCAGCCCCAGCATTTT.

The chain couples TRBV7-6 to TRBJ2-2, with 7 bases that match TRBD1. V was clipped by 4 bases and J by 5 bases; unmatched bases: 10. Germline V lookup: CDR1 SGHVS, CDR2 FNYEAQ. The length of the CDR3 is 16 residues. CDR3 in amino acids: CASSSRQGVRTGELFF. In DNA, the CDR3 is TGTGCCAGCAGCTCGAGACAGGGCGTAAGGACCGGGGAGCTGTTTTTT.

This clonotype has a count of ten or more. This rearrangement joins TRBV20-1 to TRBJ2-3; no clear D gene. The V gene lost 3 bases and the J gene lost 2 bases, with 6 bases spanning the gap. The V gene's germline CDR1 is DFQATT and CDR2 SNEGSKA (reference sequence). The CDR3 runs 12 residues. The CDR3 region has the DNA TGCAGTGCTAGGACCTCCACAGATACGCAGTATTTT. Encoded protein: CSARTSTDTQYF.

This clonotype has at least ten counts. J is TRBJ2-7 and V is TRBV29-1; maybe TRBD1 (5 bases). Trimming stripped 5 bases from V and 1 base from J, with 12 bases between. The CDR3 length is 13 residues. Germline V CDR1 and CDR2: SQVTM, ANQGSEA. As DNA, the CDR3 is TGCAGCGTTACCAGGGAAGGGTCCTACGAGCAGTACTTC. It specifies CSVTREGSYEQYF.

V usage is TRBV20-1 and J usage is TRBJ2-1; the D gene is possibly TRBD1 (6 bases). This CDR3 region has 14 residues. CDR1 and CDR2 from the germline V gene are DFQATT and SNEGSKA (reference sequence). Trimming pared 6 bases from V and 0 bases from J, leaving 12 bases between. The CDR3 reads CSADGQSSYNEQFF. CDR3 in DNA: TGCAGTGCAGATGGACAGAGCTCCTACAATGAGCAGTTCTTC.

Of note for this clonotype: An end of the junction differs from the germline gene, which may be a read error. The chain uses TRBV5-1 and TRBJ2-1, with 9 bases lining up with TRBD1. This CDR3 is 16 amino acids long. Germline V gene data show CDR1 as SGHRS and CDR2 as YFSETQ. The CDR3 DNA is TGCGCCAGCAGCACCACAGGGGGCCCCTCCGACAATGAGCAGTTCTTC. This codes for CASSTTGGPSDNEQFF.